The 19 T cell receptor beta chains given below trace back to one sample, sequenced in a study of cytomegalovirus exposure and HLA in healthy donors. Method: immunoSEQ multiplex PCR; TCRdb's copy keeps in-frame clones and lacks some. The sample lists around 150,000 clones; around nine tenths were seen once. The sample was PBMCs. These receptors all come from a woman in her late teens or twenties in good health and CMV-seropositive.

This chain connects TRBV6-5 to TRBJ1-4; a weak D match, TRBD1 (5 bases). The germline V and J ends were trimmed by 2 bases and 8 bases, with 12 bases remaining between them. CDR1 and CDR2 from the germline V gene are MNHEY and SVGAGI. This CDR3 contains 14 residues. DNA of the CDR3: TGTGCCAGCAGTTACATCCAGGGTAACGAAAAACTGTTTTTT. It codes for CASSYIQGNEKLFF.

The chain couples TRBV27 to TRBJ2-7, with 10 bases that match TRBD2. CDR3 size: 15 residues. V shed 2 bases, J shed 4 bases, and the junction held 5 bases outside the gene matches. Per germline, CDR1 MNHEY and CDR2 SMNVEV (reference sequence). The CDR3 DNA reads TGTGCCAGCAGTTTAGAGCGGGGGGGGGCATACGAGCAGTACTTC. It translates to CASSLERGGAYEQYF.

This chain connects TRBV19 to TRBJ2-2; a weak D match, TRBD2 (6 bases). CDR1 is LNHDA, CDR2 SQIVND, per germline (reference sequence). V was cut by 5 bases and J by 2 bases, with 9 bases left in between. CDR3 length equals 14 residues. The CDR3 DNA follows: TGTGCCAGTAGTTCCGGGACTAACACCGGGGAGCTGTTTTTT. The encoded protein is CASSSGTNTGELFF.

The gene calls are TRBV28 and TRBJ2-2, with 7 bases identical to TRBD2. Germline V lookup: CDR1 MDHEN, CDR2 SYDVKM. CDR3 length equals 23 residues. Trimming at V came to 2 bases and at J to 6 bases, leaving 30 bases not matched to a gene. Here the CDR3 reads CASSLQSPNDLMGTMISSGELFF. The CDR3 bases are TGTGCCAGCAGTTTACAATCCCCAAACGACCTCATGGGGACTATGATCAGCTCCGGGGAGCTGTTTTTT.

A single count supports this clone. The CDR3, as DNA: TGTGCCAGCAGCCAAGTTAGCGGGGTGCTTCCGCTCGAGCAGTACTTC. It yields the protein CASSQVSGVLPLEQYF. The rearrangement joins TRBV14 to TRBJ2-7; TRBD2 matches at 8 bases. Germline lookup yields CDR1 SGHDN and CDR2 FVKESK. Trimming removed 1 base from V and 6 bases from J; junction bases left unmatched: 11. The CDR3 is 16 residues long. Drawing the rest from reference TRBV14 and TRBJ2-7, the complete variable domain is EAGVTQFPSHSVIEKGQTVTLRCDPISGHDNLYWYRRVMGKEIKFLLHFVKESKQDESGMPNNRFLAERTGGTYSTLKVQPAELEDSGVYFCASSQVSGVLPLEQYFGPGTRLTVT.

The chain links TRBV19 to TRBJ2-3; D might be TRBD2 (6 bases). The ends were cut back, 4 bases at V and 9 bases at J, with 14 bases in the middle. This CDR3 is built from 13 residues. CDR1 LNHDA and CDR2 SQIVND come from the germline V gene (reference sequence). This CDR3 reads CASSTTSLGTQYF. CDR3 in DNA: TGTGCCAGTAGTACGACTAGTCTGGGGACGCAGTATTTT.

The V and J genes are TRBV7-9 and TRBJ2-7, with D perhaps matching TRBD2 (7 bases). This CDR3 region has 15 residues. Germline CDR1 reads SEHNR; CDR2 reads FQNEAQ (reference sequence). The V and J ends lost 3 bases and 0 bases respectively, with 12 bases between them. In DNA, the CDR3 is TGTGCCAGCAGCTTCGGGCGGGGGCCCTCCTACGAGCAGTACTTC. Translation gives CASSFGRGPSYEQYF.

Here the CDR3 reads CASSLARLVWDEQFF. As DNA, the CDR3 is TGTGCCAGCAGCTTGGCCAGACTAGTGTGGGATGAGCAGTTCTTC. V is TRBV7-9 and J is TRBJ2-1; D is possibly TRBD2 (6 bases). CDR3 length: 15 residues. The V end lost 3 bases, the J end lost 8 bases, and 17 bases lay between the germline ends. Germline V gene data show CDR1 as SEHNR and CDR2 as FQNEAQ (reference sequence).

CDR3 amino acids: CASSTRANGANTEAFF. The CDR3 DNA sequence: TGTGCCAGCAGCACCCGGGCCAATGGGGCAAACACTGAAGCTTTCTTT. The V gene is TRBV9, the J gene TRBJ1-1, with D possibly matching TRBD1 (5 bases). Germline CDR1 SGDLS, CDR2 YYNGEE. The CDR3 spans 16 residues. V lost 4 bases to trimming and J lost 2 bases, with 18 bases between them. The full variable domain, completed using reference TRBV9 and TRBJ1-1, is DSGVTQTPKHLITATGQRVTLRCSPRSGDLSVYWYQQSLDQGLQFLIQYYNGEERAKGNILERFSAQQFPDLHSELNLSSLELGDSALYFCASSTRANGANTEAFFGQGTRLTVV.

The chain employs TRBV27 and TRBJ1-4; D may be TRBD1 (6 bases). Germline V gene lookup returns CDR1 MNHEY and CDR2 SMNVEV (reference sequence). This CDR3 is built from 16 residues. Trimming pared 6 bases from V and 6 bases from J, leaving 20 bases between. For the CDR3, the DNA is TGTGCCAGCAGGAGCATAACACAGGGCTGGTATGAAAAACTGTTTTTT. Its protein is CASRSITQGWYEKLFF.

The CDR3 here is CASSLAAGGRTEAFF. DNA of the CDR3: TGCGCCAGCAGCTTGGCGGCAGGGGGACGCACTGAAGCTTTCTTT. J is TRBJ1-1 and V is TRBV5-1, with 7 positions matching TRBD1. Germline CDR1 reads SGHRS; CDR2 reads YFSETQ. Trimming at V came to 0 bases and at J to 4 bases, leaving 6 bases not matched to a gene. The CDR3 covers 15 residues.

This clone was recorded only once. The V gene is TRBV28, the J gene TRBJ2-7, with D hard to call. The CDR3 loop spans 13 amino acids. The V end lost 3 bases, the J end lost 3 bases, and 9 bases lay between the germline ends. Germline V lookup: CDR1 MDHEN, CDR2 SYDVKM. The CDR3 spells CASSLAQYYEQYF. The CDR3 DNA reads as TGTGCCAGCAGTTTGGCACAGTACTACGAGCAGTACTTC.

The genes are TRBV9 and TRBJ1-2; 8 bases agree with TRBD1. Germline lookup yields CDR1 SGDLS and CDR2 YYNGEE. This CDR3 region has 15 residues. Trimming cost V 3 bases and J 3 bases; bases outside gene matches: 7. The CDR3 coding sequence is TGTGCCAGCAGCGGAAACCTACAGGGGGACTATGGCTACACCTTC. Protein sequence: CASSGNLQGDYGYTF.

V usage is TRBV7-2 and J usage is TRBJ1-2, with TRBD1 matching 7 bases. Germline values: CDR1 SGHTA, CDR2 FQGNSA. Trimming took 6 bases from V and 3 from J; bases not matched to a gene: 7. CDR3 length: 14 residues. In DNA, the CDR3 is TGTGCCAGCAGTCTCGACAGGGTCTACTATGGCTACACCTTC. This sequence encodes CASSLDRVYYGYTF.

The chain links TRBV5-6 to TRBJ1-1; no clear D. CDR3 length equals 12 residues. CDR1 and CDR2 (germline): SGHDT, YYEEEE. The V end lost 4 bases, the J end lost 5 bases, and 9 bases lay between the germline ends. The CDR3 here is CASSLIGTEAFF. CDR3 nucleotide sequence: TGTGCCAGCAGCCTCATCGGGACTGAAGCTTTCTTT.

This clone showed up just once. This sequence joins TRBV9 and TRBJ2-3; 8 nucleotides align to TRBD2. The CDR3 runs 15 residues. With V trimmed by 0 bases and J by 5 bases, 5 bases remained unmatched. Germline CDR1 SGDLS, CDR2 YYNGEE. The DNA for the CDR3 is TGTGCCAGCAGCGTAGGAGCGGGGGCTGGAGATACGCAGTATTTT. It yields the protein CASSVGAGAGDTQYF.

This clone was counted a few times. This chain links TRBV19 with TRBJ1-2; 7 nucleotides agree with TRBD1. CDR1 is LNHDA, CDR2 SQIVND, per germline (reference sequence). Germline trimming cut 5 bases from V and 4 bases from J; bases unmatched to any gene: 7. The CDR3 runs 14 residues. The CDR3: CASSGKQGTYGYTF. The CDR3 DNA sequence: TGTGCCAGTAGTGGAAAACAGGGGACCTATGGCTACACCTTC.

The chain uses TRBV19 and TRBJ2-1; the D gene is possibly TRBD2 (5 bases). Germline assignment: CDR1 LNHDA and CDR2 SQIVND (reference sequence). The V gene lost 3 bases and the J gene lost 8 bases, with 20 bases spanning the gap. This CDR3 spans 16 amino acids. Here the CDR3 DNA reads TGTGCCAGTAGTATTTTCGGACTGGGAATGTTCGATGAGCAGTTCTTC. This codes for CASSIFGLGMFDEQFF. Full variable domain (missing parts from reference TRBV19 and TRBJ2-1): DGGITQSPKYLFRKEGQNVTLSCEQNLNHDAMYWYRQDPGQGLRLIYYSQIVNDFQKGDIAEGYSVSREKKESFPLTVTSAQKNPTAFYLCASSIFGLGMFDEQFFGPGTRLTVL.

The J gene is TRBJ2-1, the V gene TRBV5-6; 10 bases agree with TRBD2. This CDR3 has 13 amino acids. CDR1 and CDR2 (germline): SGHDT, YYEEEE. Unmatched junction bases numbered 4, after V lost 4 bases and J lost 9 bases. As DNA, the CDR3 is TGTGCCAGCAGCCGCGGGACTAGCGTTGAGCAGTTCTTC. Protein sequence: CASSRGTSVEQFF.